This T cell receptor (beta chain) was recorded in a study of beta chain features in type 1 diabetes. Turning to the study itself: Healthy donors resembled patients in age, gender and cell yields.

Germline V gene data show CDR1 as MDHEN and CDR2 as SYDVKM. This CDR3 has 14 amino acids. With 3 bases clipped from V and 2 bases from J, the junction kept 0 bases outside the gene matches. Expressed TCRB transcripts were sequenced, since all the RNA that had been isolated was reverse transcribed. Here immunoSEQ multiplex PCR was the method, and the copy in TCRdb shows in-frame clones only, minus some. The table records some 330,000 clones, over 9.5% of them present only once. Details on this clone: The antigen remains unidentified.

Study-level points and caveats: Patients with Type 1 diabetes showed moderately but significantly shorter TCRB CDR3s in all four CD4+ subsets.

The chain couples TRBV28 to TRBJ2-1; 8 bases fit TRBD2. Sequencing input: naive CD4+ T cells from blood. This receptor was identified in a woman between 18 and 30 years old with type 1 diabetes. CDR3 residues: CASSLTSAYNEQFF. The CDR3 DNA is TGTGCCAGCAGTTTGACTAGCGCCTACAATGAGCAGTTCTTC.